This T cell receptor (beta chain) was recorded in a study of identical twins. The study's findings and limits: Models underpredicted monozygotic twin sharing of out-of-frame TCR alpha. Researchers reported excess low generation probability among twin-shared out-of-frame alpha sequences.

TCRdb itself ran the 5' RACE reads through MiXCR, one entry per CDR3 protein. This sample yields under 500,000 distinct CDR3 sequences, of which roughly an eighth are seen a single time; around 0.98% belongs to the top ten. This clonotype appeared a few times. Its target is unknown. Deletions cut 1 base from V and 5 bases from J, with 9 bases between. CDR3 length: 14 amino acids. The V gene's germline CDR1 is SGHRS and CDR2 YFSETQ. Separately, the same data were catalogued under a study of yellow fever vaccine responses in identical twins.

The sample was CD4+ T cells sorted from blood. The origin of this receptor is a woman aged 18-30 years in good health. This chain links TRBV5-1 with TRBJ1-4; tentative D call: TRBD1 (6 bases). The CDR3 sequence: CASSLRGLNEKLFF. DNA of the CDR3: TGCGCCAGCAGCTTGCGGGGGCTGAATGAAAAACTGTTTTTT.